The 8 T cell receptor beta chains in this list originate from one sample, sequenced in a study of OX40 agonist ivuxolimab in advanced cancers. This table comes from immunoSEQ multiplex PCR, and its TCRdb copy is limited to in-frame clones, with some not included. The sample has approximately 60,000 clones; about 94% are singletons. Sequencing used CD4+ or CD8+ T cells sorted from blood, obtained in a trial of the OX40 agonist ivuxolimab. Receptors were obtained from an adult with an advanced solid tumor such as melanoma, head and neck, liver or kidney cancer.

The V and J genes are TRBV14 and TRBJ2-7, with D possibly being TRBD1 or TRBD2 (6 bases each). The V end was cut by 3 bases, the J end by 0 bases, with 15 bases between. The CDR3 is 16 residues long. Per the germline V gene, CDR1 is SGHDN and CDR2 is FVKESK. In nucleotides, the CDR3 is TGTGCCAGCAGCCACTTTGGCGGGACACCCTCCTACGAGCAGTACTTC. This gives the protein CASSHFGGTPSYEQYF.

The chain combines TRBV4-2 with TRBJ2-7; no clear D gene. There are 15 residues in the CDR3. Germline CDR1 and CDR2: LGHNA and YNFKEQ. V was clipped by 3 bases and J by 2 bases, with 14 bases between them. The DNA of the CDR3 is TGTGCCAGCAGCCAGCCCCCAAACAAACCCTACGAGCAGTACTTC. Amino acids: CASSQPPNKPYEQYF.

This clone was observed a single time. The chain links TRBV15 to TRBJ2-1, with D unclear. From germline, CDR1 is LNHNV and CDR2 YYDKDF (reference sequence). The CDR3 is 15 amino acids. Trimming pared 2 bases from V and 5 bases from J, leaving 13 bases between. The CDR3 spells CATSRRIQVNNEQFF. CDR3 sequence (DNA): TGTGCCACCAGCAGACGAATTCAGGTGAACAATGAGCAGTTCTTC.

This clone was recorded only once. The gene calls are TRBV15 and TRBJ1-2; D unclear. This CDR3 has 14 residues. V gave up 0 bases and J gave up 6 bases, with 11 bases separating them. Germline loops: CDR1 LNHNV, CDR2 YYDKDF (reference sequence). CDR3 sequence reads: CATSRDYTVNGYTF. CDR3 DNA: TGTGCCACCAGCAGAGATTACACGGTTAATGGCTACACCTTC.

This chain connects TRBV6-5 to TRBJ1-5; no clear D. Trimming cost V 5 bases and J 1 base, with 6 bases left between them. The CDR3 is made up of 13 amino acids. In germline, CDR1 is MNHEY, CDR2 SVGAGI. The CDR3: CASSRWSNQPQHF. In DNA form, the CDR3 reads TGTGCCAGCAGTCGGTGGAGCAATCAGCCCCAGCATTTT.

V is TRBV7-9 and J is TRBJ2-2; D gene uncertain. CDR1 is SEHNR, CDR2 FQNEAQ, per germline (reference sequence). V was pared by 2 bases and J by 3 bases, with 4 bases between. The CDR3 has 13 amino acids. The CDR3 sequence: CASSLTDTGELFF. The CDR3 region has the DNA TGTGCCAGCAGCTTAACTGACACCGGGGAGCTGTTTTTT.

The chain carries TRBV27 and TRBJ2-2; 11 nucleotides line up with TRBD1. This CDR3 is 16 amino acids long. The germline V gene has CDR1 MNHEY and CDR2 SMNVEV (reference sequence). After removal of 7 bases from V and 6 bases from J, the junction contained 10 bases not matched to a gene. This CDR3 reads CASTTVGQGGSGELFF. The CDR3 coding sequence is TGTGCCAGCACCACTGTGGGACAGGGGGGTTCCGGGGAGCTGTTTTTT.

The J gene is TRBJ2-1, the V gene TRBV11-2, with D perhaps TRBD1 or TRBD2 (5 bases each). Trimming took 1 base from V and 8 from J, leaving 18 bases between them. CDR3 size: 16 residues. In germline, CDR1 is SGHAT, CDR2 FQNNGV. CDR3 in amino acids: CASSLAGRGEFDEQFF. The CDR3 DNA reads TGTGCCAGCAGCTTAGCGGGGCGAGGCGAGTTCGATGAGCAGTTCTTC.